The 2 T cell receptor beta chains in this list originate from one sample, sequenced in a study of cytomegalovirus exposure and HLA in healthy donors. PCR employed 60 Vbeta and 13 Jbeta primers. This table comes from immunoSEQ multiplex PCR, and its TCRdb copy is limited to in-frame clones, with some not included. The sample lists around 160,000 clones, 75% to 80% seen once, with over 13% in the top ten. Source material: PBMCs. These receptors all come from a man aged 45-60 years in good health and CMV-seropositive.

V gene TRBV5-4 combines with J gene TRBJ2-1; 13 nucleotides agree with TRBD2. With V trimmed by 1 base and J by 7 bases, 5 bases remained unmatched. The CDR3 has 16 residues. CDR1 is SGHNT and CDR2 is YYREEE in the germline V gene (reference sequence). DNA of the CDR3: TGTGCCAGCAGCTTGACTAGCGGGGGGGCTGGGAATGAGCAGTTCTTC. Encoded protein: CASSLTSGGAGNEQFF.

This rearrangement joins TRBV7-9 to TRBJ1-3; D is unclear. The CDR3 extends over 13 amino acids. Germline-derived CDR1 and CDR2 are SEHNR and FQNEAQ (reference sequence). V lost 5 bases and J lost 0, with 5 bases in between. CDR3 amino acids: CASSINSGNTIYF. CDR3 DNA: TGTGCCAGCAGCATTAACTCTGGAAACACCATATATTTT.